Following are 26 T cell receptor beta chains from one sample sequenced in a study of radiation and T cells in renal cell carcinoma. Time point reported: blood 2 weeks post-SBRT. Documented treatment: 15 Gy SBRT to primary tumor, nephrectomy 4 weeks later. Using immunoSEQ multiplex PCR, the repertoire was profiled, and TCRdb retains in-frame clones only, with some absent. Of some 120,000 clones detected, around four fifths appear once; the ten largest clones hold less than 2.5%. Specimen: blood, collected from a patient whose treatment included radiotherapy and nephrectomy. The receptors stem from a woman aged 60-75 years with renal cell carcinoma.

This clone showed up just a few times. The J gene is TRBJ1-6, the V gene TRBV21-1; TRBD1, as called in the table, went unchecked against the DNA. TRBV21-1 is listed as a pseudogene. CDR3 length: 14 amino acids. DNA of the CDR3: TGTGCCAGCAGCAACAGGGAATATAATTCACCCCTCCACTTT. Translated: CASSNREYNSPLHF.

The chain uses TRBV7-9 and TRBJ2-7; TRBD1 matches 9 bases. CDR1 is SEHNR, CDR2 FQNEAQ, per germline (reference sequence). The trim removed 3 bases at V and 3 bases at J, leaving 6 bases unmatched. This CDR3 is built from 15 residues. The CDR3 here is CASSFSGQGGYEQYF. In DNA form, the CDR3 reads TGTGCCAGCAGCTTTTCGGGACAGGGAGGCTACGAGCAGTACTTC.

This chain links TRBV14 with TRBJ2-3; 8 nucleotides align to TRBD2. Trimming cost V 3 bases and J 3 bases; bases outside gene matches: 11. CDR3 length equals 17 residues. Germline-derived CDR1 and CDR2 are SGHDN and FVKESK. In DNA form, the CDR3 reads TGTGCCAGCAGCCACCATTTAAGCGGGAGTAGTACAGATACGCAGTATTTT. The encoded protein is CASSHHLSGSSTDTQYF.

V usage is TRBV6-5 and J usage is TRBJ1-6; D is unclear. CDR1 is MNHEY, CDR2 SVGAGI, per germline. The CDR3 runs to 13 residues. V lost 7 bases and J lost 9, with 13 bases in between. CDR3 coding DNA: TGTGCCAGCAAGGACGATTTTTCTTCACCCCTCCACTTT. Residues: CASKDDFSSPLHF.

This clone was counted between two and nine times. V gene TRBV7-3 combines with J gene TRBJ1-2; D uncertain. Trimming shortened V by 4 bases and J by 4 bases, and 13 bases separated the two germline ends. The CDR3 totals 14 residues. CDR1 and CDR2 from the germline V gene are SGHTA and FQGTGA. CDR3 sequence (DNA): TGTGCCAGCAGCTCGGGAGGGTTAGGCTATGGCTACACCTTC. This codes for CASSSGGLGYGYTF.

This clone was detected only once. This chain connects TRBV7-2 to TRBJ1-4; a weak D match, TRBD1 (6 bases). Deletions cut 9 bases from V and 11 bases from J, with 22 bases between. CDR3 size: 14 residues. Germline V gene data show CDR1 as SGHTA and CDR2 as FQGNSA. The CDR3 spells CASTPQITGGKLFF. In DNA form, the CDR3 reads TGTGCCAGTACGCCCCAAATAACCGGGGGCAAACTGTTTTTT.

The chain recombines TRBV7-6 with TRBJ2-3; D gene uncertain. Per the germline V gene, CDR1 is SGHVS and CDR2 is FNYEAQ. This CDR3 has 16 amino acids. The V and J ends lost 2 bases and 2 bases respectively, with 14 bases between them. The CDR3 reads CASSLTPSIDTDTQYF. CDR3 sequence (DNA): TGTGCCAGCAGCTTAACACCGTCTATCGACACAGATACGCAGTATTTT.

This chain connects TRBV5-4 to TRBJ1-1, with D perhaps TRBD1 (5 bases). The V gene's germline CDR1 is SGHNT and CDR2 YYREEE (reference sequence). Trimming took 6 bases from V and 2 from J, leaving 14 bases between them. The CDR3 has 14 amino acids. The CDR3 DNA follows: TGTGCCAGCACCGGCAGAGGGGCAAACACTGAAGCTTTCTTT. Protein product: CASTGRGANTEAFF.

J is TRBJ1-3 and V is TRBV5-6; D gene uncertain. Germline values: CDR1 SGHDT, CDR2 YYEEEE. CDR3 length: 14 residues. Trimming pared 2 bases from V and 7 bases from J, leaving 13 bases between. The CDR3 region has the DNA TGTGCCAGCAGCTTTGGGCCAAACCCCAACACCATATATTTT. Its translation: CASSFGPNPNTIYF.

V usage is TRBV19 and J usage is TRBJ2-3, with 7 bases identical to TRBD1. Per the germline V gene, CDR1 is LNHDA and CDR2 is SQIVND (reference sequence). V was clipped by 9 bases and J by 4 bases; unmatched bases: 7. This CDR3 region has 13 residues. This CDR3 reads CASLNRGADTQYF. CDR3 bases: TGTGCCAGCCTAAACAGGGGCGCAGATACGCAGTATTTT.

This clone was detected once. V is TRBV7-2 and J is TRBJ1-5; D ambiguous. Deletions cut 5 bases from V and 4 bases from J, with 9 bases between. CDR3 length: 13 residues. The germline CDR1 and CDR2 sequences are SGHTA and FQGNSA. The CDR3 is CASSGRLNQPQHF. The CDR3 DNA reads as TGTGCCAGCAGCGGTCGTTTGAATCAGCCCCAGCATTTT.

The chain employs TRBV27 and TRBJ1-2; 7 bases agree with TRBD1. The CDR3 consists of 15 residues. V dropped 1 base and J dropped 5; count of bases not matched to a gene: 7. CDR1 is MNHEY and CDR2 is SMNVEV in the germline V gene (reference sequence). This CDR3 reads CASSLLEGAGYGYTF. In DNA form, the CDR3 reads TGTGCCAGCAGTTTATTGGAGGGGGCGGGATATGGCTACACCTTC.

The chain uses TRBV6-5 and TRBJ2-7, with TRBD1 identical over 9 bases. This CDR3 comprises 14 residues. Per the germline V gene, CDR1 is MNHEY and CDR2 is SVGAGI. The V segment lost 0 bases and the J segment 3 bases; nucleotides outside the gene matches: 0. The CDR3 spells CASSYSGQGYEQYF. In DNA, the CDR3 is TGTGCCAGCAGTTACTCGGGACAGGGCTACGAGCAGTACTTC.

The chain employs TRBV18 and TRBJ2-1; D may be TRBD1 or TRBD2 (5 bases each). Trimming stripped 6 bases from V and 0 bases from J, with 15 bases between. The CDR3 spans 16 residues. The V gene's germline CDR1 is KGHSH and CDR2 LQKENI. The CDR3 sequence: CASSIQDFSSYNEQFF. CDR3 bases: TGTGCCAGCTCGATACAGGACTTCAGCTCCTACAATGAGCAGTTCTTC.

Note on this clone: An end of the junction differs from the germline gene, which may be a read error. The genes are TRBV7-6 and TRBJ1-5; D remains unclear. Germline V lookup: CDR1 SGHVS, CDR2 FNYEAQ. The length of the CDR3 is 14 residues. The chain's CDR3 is CASTLREGNQPQHF. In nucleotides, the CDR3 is TGTGCCAGCACCTTAAGGGAGGGCAATCAGCCCCAGCATTTT.

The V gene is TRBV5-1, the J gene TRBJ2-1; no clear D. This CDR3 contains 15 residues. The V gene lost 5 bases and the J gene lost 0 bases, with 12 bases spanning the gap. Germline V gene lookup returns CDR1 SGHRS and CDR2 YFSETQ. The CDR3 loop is CASRGVLSSYNEQFF. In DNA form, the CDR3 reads TGCGCCAGCAGGGGCGTCTTGAGCTCCTACAATGAGCAGTTCTTC.

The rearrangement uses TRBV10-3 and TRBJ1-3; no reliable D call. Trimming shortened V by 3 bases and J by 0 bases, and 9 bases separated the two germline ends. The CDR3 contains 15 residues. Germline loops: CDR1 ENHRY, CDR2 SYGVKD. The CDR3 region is CAISEGDLSGNTIYF. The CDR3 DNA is TGTGCCATCAGTGAAGGTGATCTCTCTGGAAACACCATATATTTT.

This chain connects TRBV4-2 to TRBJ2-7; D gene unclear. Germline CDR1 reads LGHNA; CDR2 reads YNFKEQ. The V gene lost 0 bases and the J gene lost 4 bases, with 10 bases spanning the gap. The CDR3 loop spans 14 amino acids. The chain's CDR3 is CASSQEARAYEQYF. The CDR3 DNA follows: TGTGCCAGCAGCCAAGAAGCTAGGGCGTACGAGCAGTACTTC.

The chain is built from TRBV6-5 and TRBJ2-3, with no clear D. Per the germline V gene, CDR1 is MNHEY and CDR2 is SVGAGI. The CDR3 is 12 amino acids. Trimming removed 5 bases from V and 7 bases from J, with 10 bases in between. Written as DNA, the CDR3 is TGTGCCAGCAGTCCTTCGGTTTATACGCAGTATTTT. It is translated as CASSPSVYTQYF.

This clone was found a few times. This CDR3 is CASSYPGTGIYEQYF. As DNA, the CDR3 is TGTGCCAGCAGTTATCCCGGGACAGGGATTTACGAGCAGTACTTC. V and J are TRBV6-5 and TRBJ2-7, with 9 bases that match TRBD1. Losses at the gene ends were 3 bases for V and 4 bases for J; bases not matched to a gene: 7. CDR1 is MNHEY and CDR2 is SVGAGI in the germline V gene. The CDR3 consists of 15 residues.

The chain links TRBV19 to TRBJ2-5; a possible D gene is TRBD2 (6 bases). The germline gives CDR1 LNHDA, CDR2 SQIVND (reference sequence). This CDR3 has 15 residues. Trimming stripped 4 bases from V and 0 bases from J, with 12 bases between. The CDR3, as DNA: TGTGCCAGTAGTACCATAGCGGCGTACCAAGAGACCCAGTACTTC. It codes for CASSTIAAYQETQYF.

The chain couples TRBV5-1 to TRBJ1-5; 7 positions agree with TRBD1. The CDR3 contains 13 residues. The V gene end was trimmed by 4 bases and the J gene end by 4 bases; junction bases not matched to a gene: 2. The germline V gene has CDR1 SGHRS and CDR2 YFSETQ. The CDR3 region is CASSRDSNQPQHF. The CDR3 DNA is TGCGCCAGCAGCCGGGACAGTAATCAGCCCCAGCATTTT.

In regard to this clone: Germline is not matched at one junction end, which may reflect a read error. CDR3 DNA: TGCAGCGTGGAAGGGGTGGCGAACACCGGGGAGCTGTTTTTT. It is translated as CSVEGVANTGELFF. The genes are TRBV29-1 and TRBJ2-2; the D gene is possibly TRBD1 (5 bases). CDR3 size: 14 residues. Germline CDR1 and CDR2: SQVTM and ANQGSEA.

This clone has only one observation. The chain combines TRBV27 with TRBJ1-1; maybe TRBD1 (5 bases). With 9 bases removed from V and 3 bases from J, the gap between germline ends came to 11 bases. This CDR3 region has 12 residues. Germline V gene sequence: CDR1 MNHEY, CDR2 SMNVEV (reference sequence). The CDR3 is CARTGGDTEAFF. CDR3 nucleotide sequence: TGTGCCAGGACTGGGGGGGACACTGAAGCTTTCTTT.

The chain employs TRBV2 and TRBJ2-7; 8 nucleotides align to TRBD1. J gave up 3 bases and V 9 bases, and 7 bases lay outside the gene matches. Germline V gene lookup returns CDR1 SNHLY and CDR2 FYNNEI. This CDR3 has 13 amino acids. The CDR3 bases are TGTGCCAGTAGGTCAGGGGGCGGCTACGAGCAGTACTTC. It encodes CASRSGGGYEQYF.

The CDR3 sequence: CASSVVPAGGFWDTEAFF. The CDR3 DNA is TGTGCCAGCAGCGTAGTCCCCGCAGGGGGGTTTTGGGACACTGAAGCTTTCTTT. V gene TRBV9 combines with J gene TRBJ1-1, with 7 bases that match TRBD1. CDR3 length: 18 residues. The trim removed 0 bases at V and 3 bases at J, leaving 14 bases unmatched. Germline CDR1 is SGDLS and CDR2 is YYNGEE. Full variable domain (rest looked up from reference TRBV9 and TRBJ1-1): DSGVTQTPKHLITATGQRVTLRCSPRSGDLSVYWYQQSLDQGLQFLIQYYNGEERAKGNILERFSAQQFPDLHSELNLSSLELGDSALYFCASSVVPAGGFWDTEAFFGQGTRLTVV.